Listed here are 19 T cell receptor beta chains from one sample, sequenced in a study of shared clonotypes between healthy human individuals. Measured with immunoSEQ multiplex PCR; TCRdb has only the in-frame clones, and not every one. This sample has some 2.4 million clones, with over 85% found just once. Sequences were obtained from naive CD4+ T cells from PBMCs. Documented subset: CD45RA+ positively selected. These receptors came from a man younger than 30 in good health. Some clones in this sample may be carry-over from other donors' samples.

The genes are TRBV6-6 and TRBJ1-4; TRBD1 matches at 9 bases. Per the germline V gene, CDR1 is MNHNY and CDR2 is SVGAGI (reference sequence). The CDR3 consists of 14 residues. V lost 6 bases and J lost 8; bases outside the gene matches: 7. The CDR3: CASSAGTGTEKLFF. Here the CDR3 DNA reads TGTGCCAGCAGCGCCGGGACAGGGACAGAAAAACTGTTTTTT.

V usage is TRBV7-9 and J usage is TRBJ1-1; no clear D gene. CDR3 length: 12 residues. Germline V CDR1 and CDR2: SEHNR, FQNEAQ (reference sequence). V was clipped by 5 bases and J by 11 bases, with 15 bases between them. The CDR3 DNA sequence: TGTGCCAGCAGCACCGAGTCGGAAGGGGCTTTCTTT. It translates to CASSTESEGAFF.

The gene calls are TRBV28 and TRBJ2-5, with a weak D call TRBD2 (5 bases). Per the germline V gene, CDR1 is MDHEN and CDR2 is SYDVKM. This CDR3 is 13 amino acids long. V lost 2 bases, J lost 8 bases, and 12 bases lay in between. CDR3 in amino acids: CASSLTRQRTQYF. In nucleotides, the CDR3 is TGTGCCAGCAGTTTAACTAGACAACGAACCCAGTACTTC.

The chain is built from TRBV7-2 and TRBJ2-1; possible D gene TRBD2, 6 bases. The CDR3 totals 16 residues. Looked up from germline, CDR1 is SGHTA and CDR2 is FQGNSA. V lost 0 bases to trimming and J lost 5 bases, with 14 bases between them. CDR3 nucleotide sequence: TGTGCCAGCAGCTTAGCGATCGGGAGATCTAACAATGAGCAGTTCTTC. Its translation: CASSLAIGRSNNEQFF.

This chain connects TRBV4-3 to TRBJ2-2, with D possibly being TRBD1 (6 bases). V dropped 4 bases and J dropped 5 bases, with 14 bases sitting between them. CDR3 length equals 15 residues. Per the germline V gene, CDR1 is LGHNA and CDR2 is YSLEER. The CDR3 here is CASSLRTDGTGELFF. Written as DNA, the CDR3 is TGCGCCAGCAGCCTTCGGACAGATGGAACCGGGGAGCTGTTTTTT.

This chain uses TRBV2 with TRBJ2-2, with 13 positions matching TRBD2. The CDR3 is made up of 16 amino acids. Trimming at V came to 8 bases and at J to 0 bases, leaving 3 bases not matched to a gene. CDR1 and CDR2 from the germline V gene are SNHLY and FYNNEI. CDR3 region: CASRGTSGTNTGELFF. The DNA for the CDR3 is TGTGCCAGCCGCGGGACTAGCGGGACGAACACCGGGGAGCTGTTTTTT.

The chain links TRBV6-1 to TRBJ2-3; 10 bases are shared with TRBD2. Germline assignment: CDR1 MNHNS and CDR2 SASEGT. The CDR3 contains 15 residues. The V segment lost 8 bases and the J segment 1 base; nucleotides outside the gene matches: 6. Written as DNA, the CDR3 is TGTGCCAGCCGAGGGGGGACTAGCGGCACAGATACGCAGTATTTT. Translating it yields CASRGGTSGTDTQYF.

CDR3 nucleotide sequence: TGCGCCAGCAGCTCACCCAGGGAAAGTTCTGAAGCTTTCTTT. It yields the protein CASSSPRESSEAFF. The chain combines TRBV5-1 with TRBJ1-1; weak D call: TRBD1 (5 bases). Germline CDR1 reads SGHRS; CDR2 reads YFSETQ. There are 14 residues in the CDR3. With 3 bases removed from V and 6 bases from J, the gap between germline ends came to 15 bases.

V and J are TRBV7-6 and TRBJ1-1, with 8 nucleotides matching TRBD1. The CDR3 sequence is 13 residues long. Per germline, CDR1 SGHVS and CDR2 FNYEAQ. V shed 4 bases and J 6 bases; nucleotides not matched to a gene: 4. Here the CDR3 reads CASSSDRVAEAFF. The CDR3 DNA is TGTGCCAGCAGCTCGGACAGGGTCGCTGAAGCTTTCTTT.

CDR3 coding DNA: TGTGCCAGCAGCTTAGCTCGGGGAAGGGGCGAGCAGTACTTC. It encodes CASSLARGRGEQYF. This chain uses TRBV7-6 with TRBJ2-7, with D possibly called TRBD1 or TRBD2 (5 bases each). The germline V gene has CDR1 SGHVS and CDR2 FNYEAQ. The CDR3 extends over 14 amino acids. Trimming shortened V by 0 bases and J by 6 bases, and 12 bases separated the two germline ends.

V and J are TRBV28 and TRBJ1-2, with D possibly TRBD1 on 6 matching bases. Germline loops: CDR1 MDHEN, CDR2 SYDVKM. V dropped 5 bases and J dropped 0 bases, with 16 bases sitting between them. CDR3 length equals 16 residues. CDR3 coding DNA: TGTGCCAGCAGTGGGGTCACGGGGGCCGCTAACTATGGCTACACCTTC. Its protein is CASSGVTGAANYGYTF.

V usage is TRBV28 and J usage is TRBJ1-2; no definite D call. This CDR3 contains 14 residues. The germline V gene encodes CDR1 MDHEN and CDR2 SYDVKM. V lost 3 bases and J lost 5, with 13 bases in between. The CDR3 DNA follows: TGTGCCAGCAGTTTCCCCGGGAGCTCGTATGGCTACACCTTC. Its translation is CASSFPGSSYGYTF.

The chain employs TRBV7-9 and TRBJ2-7, with 11 bases matching TRBD1. The CDR3 is 15 amino acids. The germline gives CDR1 SEHNR, CDR2 FQNEAQ (reference sequence). Unmatched junction bases numbered 7, after V lost 5 bases and J lost 4 bases. The CDR3 sequence: CASSQGTGGWYEQYF. The CDR3 bases are TGTGCCAGCAGCCAAGGGACAGGGGGTTGGTACGAGCAGTACTTC.

The gene calls are TRBV11-2 and TRBJ2-1; 8 positions agree with TRBD1. CDR3 length: 14 residues. With 3 bases clipped from V and 4 bases from J, the junction kept 2 bases outside the gene matches. Germline V gene data show CDR1 as SGHAT and CDR2 as FQNNGV. Here the CDR3 DNA reads TGTGCCAGCAGCTTTGACAGGGGTTACAATGAGCAGTTCTTC. This encodes CASSFDRGYNEQFF.

The V gene is TRBV28, the J gene TRBJ2-6, with 7 bases fitting TRBD1. CDR1 and CDR2 from the germline V gene are MDHEN and SYDVKM. V was pared by 6 bases and J by 1 base, with 9 bases of the junction left unmatched. The CDR3 has 17 residues. This CDR3 reads CASSDRQGSSGANVLTF. The CDR3 coding sequence is TGTGCCAGCAGCGACCGACAGGGTTCTTCTGGGGCCAACGTCCTGACTTTC.

The rearrangement links TRBV5-3 to TRBJ2-5, with no clear D. TRBV5-3 is filed as an ORF, its function uncertain. This CDR3 comprises 13 residues. The ends were cut back, 1 base at V and 2 bases at J, with 6 bases in the middle. The CDR3 here is CARSLKEQETQYF. The CDR3 DNA sequence: TGTGCCAGAAGCTTGAAAGAGCAAGAGACCCAGTACTTC.

The chain employs TRBV6-6 and TRBJ2-7, with D perhaps matching TRBD2 (5 bases). CDR1 is MNHNY and CDR2 is SVGAGI in the germline V gene (reference sequence). The CDR3 contains 16 residues. Between the trimmed V and J ends, which lost 6 bases and 0 bases, there was a span of 18 bases. The CDR3: CASSRPSEGSSYEQYF. The CDR3 DNA is TGTGCCAGCAGCCGCCCTTCAGAGGGAAGCTCCTACGAGCAGTACTTC.

As concerns this clone: The sample carries other DNA sequences with the same CDR3. V gene TRBV28 combines with J gene TRBJ1-2; possibly TRBD1 for D (6 bases). This CDR3 has 11 residues. The V end lost 8 bases, the J end lost 7 bases, and 11 bases lay between the germline ends. Germline V gives CDR1 MDHEN, CDR2 SYDVKM. Here the CDR3 reads CASRAGVGYTF. The DNA of the CDR3 is TGTGCCAGCCGGGCAGGGGTTGGCTACACCTTC.

The gene calls are TRBV7-9 and TRBJ1-5; no definite D call. V lost 5 bases, J lost 4 bases, and 6 bases lay in between. The CDR3 length is 12 residues. Germline V gene data show CDR1 as SEHNR and CDR2 as FQNEAQ (reference sequence). The CDR3 coding sequence is TGTGCCAGCAGCGCCAGTAATCAGCCCCAGCATTTT. Translated: CASSASNQPQHF.